This T cell receptor (beta chain) was profiled in a study of blood T cell repertoires in COVID-19 (dated by TCRdb to 2019 to 2021). Describing the broader study: The collaborator samples originated in the United States, Italy and Spain and spanned the acute and convalescent phases of COVID-19. The prospective study material was composed of cDNA or gDNA derived from T cells, B-cell-depleted T cells, or PBMCs. Samples came from the ongoing ImmuneRACE study (first 160 participants) plus 1,254 subjects from 6 global collaborators. Where available, HLA class I and class II types were obtained from metadata supplied by the sample provider rather than from assay-based typing. A de-identified subject ID, COVID-19 status, age in years and sex were almost always included in the sample metadata. The dataset comprised deeply sampled blood TCRbeta repertoires from subjects exposed to, actively infected with, or recovered from COVID-19. The repertoires were released in a freely available public database meant as a resource for research on the immune response to SARS-CoV-2.

Beyond this particular receptor, the publication reports: The amount of clinical and demographic metadata varied by source and participant and was provided uncurated.

One collaborating source in Seattle enrolled patients while the patients were actively infected and followed the patients over time throughout the course of disease. Collaborating institutions collected whole blood in K2EDTA tubes following their own protocols. For TCRbeta analysis, collaborators shipped samples in one of three forms: frozen whole blood, isolated PBMCs, or DNA extracted from either of those sample types. TCRbeta CDR3 regions were amplified from genomic DNA using the immunoSEQ Assay, a bias-controlled multiplex PCR. Turning to the authors' computational methods: The number of nucleated cells in each sample was estimated from the amplification of reference gene primers within the assay. To quantify the absolute abundance of each unique TCRbeta CDR3 rearrangement, sequence reads were collapsed and filtered. For each sample, productive Simpson clonality was calculated by taking the square root of Simpson's diversity index across productive rearrangements. In its TCRdb copy, this immuneACCESS table keeps in-frame sequences only and misses some clones. Where compared with another copy, unresolved V genes explain less than half of these, and the others have no known cause. For V, J and clone size, that table is used; D and trimming come from the DNA. The sample yields around 180,000 clones; approximately 86% were counted once. The ten largest clones represent 5.5% to 8% of the sample.

A note on this clone: The antigen it recognizes is unknown. No base quality values were provided; no much bigger clone lies one nucleotide off.

This clonotype originated in a man older than 75 with COVID-19, enrolled during active disease. What was sequenced was peripheral blood.

The CDR3 region has the sequence CASSQGTVNNSPLHF. The bases are TGTGCCAGCAGCCAAGGGACAGTCAATAATTCACCCCTCCACTTT. The rearrangement combines TRBV6-5 with TRBJ1-6; TRBD1 aligns with 7 central bases. The CDR3 runs 15 amino acids, cysteine and phenylalanine included. Of all the DNA, just the CDR3 is kept, 45 bases in frame from base 1. In the germline V gene, CDR1 corresponds to MNHEY and CDR2 to SVGAGI. Here V drops 6 bases and J drops 5 bases, and the junction holds 7 bases not matched to any gene.